The present TCR beta chain was sequenced within a study of blood T cells in healthy people across ages. For the study at large: Template switching caught about one barcoded beta molecule for each two T cells. Study outcomes and limitations: Roughly linear age-related decline in beta diversity appeared, significant by age about 40.

Through a sample-barcoded 5' primer and a J-beta primer mix, a second PCR was run for about 6 to 11 cycles. MiXCR, applied by TCRdb to the 5' RACE reads, yields one record per CDR3 protein. The table records around 1,000,000 distinct CDR3 sequences, roughly a quarter of them present only once. This clonotype has just a few counts. Antigen specificity is unknown. CDR1 is SGHTA and CDR2 is FQGTGA in the germline V gene. V dropped 5 bases and J dropped 6; count of bases not matched to a gene: 6. The CDR3 extends over 15 amino acids. These data are also associated with another study on T cells of mothers and their children. That source reports: The study obtained over 9.5 million TCR beta CDR3 reads per mother and 3 million to 3.5 million per child.

The sequence derives from a girl aged 2-15 years in good health. Material for sequencing was blood. The chain combines TRBV7-3 with TRBJ2-1, with TRBD2 matching 11 bases. CDR3 DNA: TGTGCCAGCAGCCTAATAGCGGGGGGGCCCAATGAGCAGTTCTTC. Translated: CASSLIAGGPNEQFF.